Below, one T cell receptor (beta chain) is given with its context. V was shortened by 0 bases and J by 3 bases, with 6 bases between the two germline ends. The CDR3 sequence is 13 residues long. In germline, CDR1 is GTSNPN, CDR2 SVGIG (reference sequence). The sample originates from a study of control samples from healthy donors and cancer patients. Clones were read by immunoSEQ multiplex PCR, and TCRdb kept only the in-frame ones, dropping some. Seen here are around 130,000 clones, 75% to 95% observed once, and the top ten hold roughly 8.6%. The J gene is TRBJ1-5, the V gene TRBV30, with no clear D. The receptor comes from a man younger than 30 in good health. Specimen: blood. The CDR3, as DNA: TGTGCCTGGAGTGTACGATACAATCAGCCCCAGCATTTT. It yields the protein CAWSVRYNQPQHF.